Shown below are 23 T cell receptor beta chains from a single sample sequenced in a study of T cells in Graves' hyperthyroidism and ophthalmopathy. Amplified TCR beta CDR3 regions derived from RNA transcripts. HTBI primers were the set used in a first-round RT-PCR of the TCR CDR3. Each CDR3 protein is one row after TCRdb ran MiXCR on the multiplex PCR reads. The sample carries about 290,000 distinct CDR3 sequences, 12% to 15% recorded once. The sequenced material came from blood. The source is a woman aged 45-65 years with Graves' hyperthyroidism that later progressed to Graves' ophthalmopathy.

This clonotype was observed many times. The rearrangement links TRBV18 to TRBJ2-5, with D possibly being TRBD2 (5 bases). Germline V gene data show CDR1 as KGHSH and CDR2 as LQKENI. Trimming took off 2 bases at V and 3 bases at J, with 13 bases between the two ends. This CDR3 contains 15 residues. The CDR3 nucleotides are TGTGCCAGCTCACCAGGACTGCCTGACGAAGAGACCCAGTACTTC. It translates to CASSPGLPDEETQYF.

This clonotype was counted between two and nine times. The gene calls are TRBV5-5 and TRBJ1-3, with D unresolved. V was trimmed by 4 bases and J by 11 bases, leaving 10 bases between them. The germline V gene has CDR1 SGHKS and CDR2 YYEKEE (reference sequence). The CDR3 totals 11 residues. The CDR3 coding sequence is TGTGCCAGCAGCCACGAAGGGTCCATATATTTT. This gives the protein CASSHEGSIYF. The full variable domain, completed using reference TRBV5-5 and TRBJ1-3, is DAGVTQSPTHLIKTRGQQVTLRCSPISGHKSVSWYQQVLGQGPQFIFQYYEKEERGRGNFPDRFSARQFPNYSSELNVNALLLGDSALYLCASSHEGSIYFGEGSWLTVV.

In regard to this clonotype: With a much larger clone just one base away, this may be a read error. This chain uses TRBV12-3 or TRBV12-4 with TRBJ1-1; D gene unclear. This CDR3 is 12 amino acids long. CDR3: CACSLGNTEAFF. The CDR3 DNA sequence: TGTGCCTGCAGTTTAGGGAACACTGAAGCTTTCTTT.

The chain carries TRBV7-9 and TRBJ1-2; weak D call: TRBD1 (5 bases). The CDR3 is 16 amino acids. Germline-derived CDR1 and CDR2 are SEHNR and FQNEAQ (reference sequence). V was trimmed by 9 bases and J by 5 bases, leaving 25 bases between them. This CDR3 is CASSLGDGGGWYGYTF. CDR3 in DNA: TGTGCCAGTTCCCTCGGGGACGGAGGAGGCTGGTATGGCTACACCTTC.

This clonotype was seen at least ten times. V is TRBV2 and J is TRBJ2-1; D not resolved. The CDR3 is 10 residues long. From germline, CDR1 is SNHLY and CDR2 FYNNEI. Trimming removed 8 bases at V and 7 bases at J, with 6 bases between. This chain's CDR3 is CASVRNEQFF. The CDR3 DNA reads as TGTGCCAGCGTAAGAAATGAGCAGTTCTTC.

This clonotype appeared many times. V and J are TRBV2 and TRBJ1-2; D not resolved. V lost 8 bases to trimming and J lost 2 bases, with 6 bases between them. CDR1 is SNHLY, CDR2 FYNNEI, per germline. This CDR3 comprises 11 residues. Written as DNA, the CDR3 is TGTGCCAGCCTGGACAACTATGGCTACACCTTC. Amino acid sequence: CASLDNYGYTF.

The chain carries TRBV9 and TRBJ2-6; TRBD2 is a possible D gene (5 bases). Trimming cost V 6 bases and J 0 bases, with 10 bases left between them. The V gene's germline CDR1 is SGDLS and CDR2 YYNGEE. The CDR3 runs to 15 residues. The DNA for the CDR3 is TGTGCCAGCACGACGGGGATCTCTGGGGCCAACGTCCTGACTTTC. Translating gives CASTTGISGANVLTF.

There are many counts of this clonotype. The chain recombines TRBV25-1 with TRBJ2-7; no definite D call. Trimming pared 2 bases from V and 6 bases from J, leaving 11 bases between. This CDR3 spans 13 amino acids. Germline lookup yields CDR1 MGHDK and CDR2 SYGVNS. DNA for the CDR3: TGTGCCAGCAGTGAAAGTTCAGCCTCCGAGCAGTACTTC. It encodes CASSESSASEQYF.

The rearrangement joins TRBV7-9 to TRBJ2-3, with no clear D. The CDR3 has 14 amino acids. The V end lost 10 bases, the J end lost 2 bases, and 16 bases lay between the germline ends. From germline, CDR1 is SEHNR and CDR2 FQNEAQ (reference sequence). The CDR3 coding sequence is TGTGCCACCGTAATGAACGAGTTCACAGATACGCAGTATTTT. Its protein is CATVMNEFTDTQYF.

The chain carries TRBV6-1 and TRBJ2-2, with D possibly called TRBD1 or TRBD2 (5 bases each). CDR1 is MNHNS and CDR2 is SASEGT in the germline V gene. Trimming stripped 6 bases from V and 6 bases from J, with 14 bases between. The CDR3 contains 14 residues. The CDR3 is CASSERVGAGELFF. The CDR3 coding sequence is TGTGCCAGCAGCGAACGGGTGGGGGCCGGGGAGCTGTTTTTT.

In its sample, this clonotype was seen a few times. The CDR3 here is CATTPGRSGNTIYF. CDR3 nucleotide sequence: TGTGCCACCACTCCGGGACGCTCTGGAAACACCATATATTTT. V is TRBV18 and J is TRBJ1-3; D may be TRBD1 (5 bases). The CDR3 has 14 residues. Trimming removed 10 bases at V and 0 bases at J, with 13 bases between. Germline lookup yields CDR1 KGHSH and CDR2 LQKENI.

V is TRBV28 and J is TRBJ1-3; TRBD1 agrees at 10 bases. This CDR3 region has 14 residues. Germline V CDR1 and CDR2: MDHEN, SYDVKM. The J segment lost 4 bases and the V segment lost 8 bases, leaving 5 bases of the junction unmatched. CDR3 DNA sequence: TGTGCCAGCGGCGACAGGGGGCGAGGAAACACCATATATTTT. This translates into CASGDRGRGNTIYF.

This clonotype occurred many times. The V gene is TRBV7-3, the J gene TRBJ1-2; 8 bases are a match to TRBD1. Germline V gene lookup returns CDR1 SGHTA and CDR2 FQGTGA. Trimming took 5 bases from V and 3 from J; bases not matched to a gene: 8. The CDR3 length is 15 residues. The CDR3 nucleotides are TGTGCCAGCAGCCCCACCCCGACAGGGGACTATGGCTACACCTTC. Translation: CASSPTPTGDYGYTF.

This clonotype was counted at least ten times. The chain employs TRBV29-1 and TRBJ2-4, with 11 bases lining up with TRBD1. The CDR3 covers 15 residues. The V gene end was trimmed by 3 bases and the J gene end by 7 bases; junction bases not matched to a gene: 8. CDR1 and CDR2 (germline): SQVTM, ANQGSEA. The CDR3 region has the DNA TGCAGCGTTGACCCCGGACAGGGGGCTAGGAACATTCAGTACTTC. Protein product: CSVDPGQGARNIQYF.

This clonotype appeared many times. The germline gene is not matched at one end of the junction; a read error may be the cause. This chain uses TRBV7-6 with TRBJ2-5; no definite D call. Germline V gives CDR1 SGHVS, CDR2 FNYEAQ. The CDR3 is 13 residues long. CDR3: CASSVARRETQYF. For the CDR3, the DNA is TGTGCCAGCAGCGTAGCTAGAAGAGAGACCCAGTACTTC.

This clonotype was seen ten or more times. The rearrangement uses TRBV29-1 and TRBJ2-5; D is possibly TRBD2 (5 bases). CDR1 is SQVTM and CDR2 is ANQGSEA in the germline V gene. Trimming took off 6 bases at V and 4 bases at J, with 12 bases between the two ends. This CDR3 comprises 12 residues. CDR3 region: CSVGREGETQYF. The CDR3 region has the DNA TGCAGCGTCGGACGGGAAGGAGAGACCCAGTACTTC.

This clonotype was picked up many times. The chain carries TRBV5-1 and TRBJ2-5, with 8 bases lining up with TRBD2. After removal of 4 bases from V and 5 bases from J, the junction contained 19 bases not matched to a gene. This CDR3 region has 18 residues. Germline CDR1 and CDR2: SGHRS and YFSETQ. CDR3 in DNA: TGCGCCAGCAGCCCCGGGAGCGGGAGTAATTGGGCAGCGGAGACCCAGTACTTC. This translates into CASSPGSGSNWAAETQYF.

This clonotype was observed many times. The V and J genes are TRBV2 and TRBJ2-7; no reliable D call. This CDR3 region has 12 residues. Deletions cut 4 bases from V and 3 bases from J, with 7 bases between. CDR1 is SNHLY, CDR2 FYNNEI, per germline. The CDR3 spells CASSVKGYEQYF. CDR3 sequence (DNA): TGTGCCAGCAGTGTTAAAGGCTACGAGCAGTACTTC.

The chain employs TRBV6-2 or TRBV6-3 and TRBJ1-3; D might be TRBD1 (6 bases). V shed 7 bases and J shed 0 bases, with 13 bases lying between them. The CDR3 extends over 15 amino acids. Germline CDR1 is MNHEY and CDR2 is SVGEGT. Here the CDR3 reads CASTLDRSSGNTIYF. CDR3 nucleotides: TGTGCCAGCACACTTGACAGGAGCTCTGGAAACACCATATATTTT.

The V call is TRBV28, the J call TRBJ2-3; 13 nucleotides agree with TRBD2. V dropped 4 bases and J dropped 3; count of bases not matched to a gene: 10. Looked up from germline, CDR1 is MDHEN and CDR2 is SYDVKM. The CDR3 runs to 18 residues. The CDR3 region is CASSSRTSGSISTDTQYF. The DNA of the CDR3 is TGTGCCAGCAGTTCCCGGACTAGCGGGAGTATTTCGACAGATACGCAGTATTTT.

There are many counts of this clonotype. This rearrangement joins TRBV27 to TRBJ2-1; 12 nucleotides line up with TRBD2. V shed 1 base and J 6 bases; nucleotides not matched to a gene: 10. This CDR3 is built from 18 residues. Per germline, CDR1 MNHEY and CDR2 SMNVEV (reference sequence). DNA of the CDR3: TGTGCCAGCAGTTTATGGTATACTAGCGGGAGGACTTCCAATGAGCAGTTCTTC. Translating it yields CASSLWYTSGRTSNEQFF.

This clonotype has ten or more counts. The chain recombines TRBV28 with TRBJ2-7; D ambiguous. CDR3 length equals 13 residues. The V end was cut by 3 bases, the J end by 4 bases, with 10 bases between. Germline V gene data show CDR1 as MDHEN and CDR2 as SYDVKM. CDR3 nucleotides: TGTGCCAGCAGTTTCTTCACCACATACGAGCAGTACTTC. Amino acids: CASSFFTTYEQYF. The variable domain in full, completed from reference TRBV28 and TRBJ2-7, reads DVKVTQSSRYLVKRTGEKVFLECVQDMDHENMFWYRQDPGLGLRLIYFSYDVKMKEKGDIPEGYSVSREKKERFSLILESASTNQTSMYLCASSFFTTYEQYFGPGTRLTVT.

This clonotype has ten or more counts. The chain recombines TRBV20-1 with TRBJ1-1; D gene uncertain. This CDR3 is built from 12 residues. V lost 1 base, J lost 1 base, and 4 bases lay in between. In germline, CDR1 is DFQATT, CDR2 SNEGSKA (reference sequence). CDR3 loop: CSARVGNTEAFF. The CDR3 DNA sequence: TGCAGTGCTAGAGTGGGGAACACTGAAGCTTTCTTT.